The clone carrying this T cell receptor (beta chain) showed up just once. The source of the sample is a study of blood T cell repertoires in COVID-19. Overall study: Samples taken during acute and convalescent COVID-19 were collected in the United States, Italy and Spain. From T cells, B-cell-depleted T cells, or PBMCs came the material, which was cDNA or gDNA.

Original analysis: The assay estimated nucleated cells by amplifying reference gene primers. Sequenced by immunoSEQ multiplex PCR; TCRdb stores in-frame clones only, minus some. V and J calls and clone size come straight from that table; D and trimming were deduced from the DNA. In the table there are approximately 210,000 clones, 92% of which are singletons. Sequencing was performed on peripheral blood. The sequence derives from a man younger than 45 with acute or convalescent COVID-19.

CDR3 sequence: CASSFTGSYNSPLHF. The CDR3 DNA reads as TGTGCCAGCAGTTTTACCGGCTCCTATAATTCACCCCTCCACTTT. The rearrangement uses TRBV28 and TRBJ1-6; D unclear. The germline CDR1 and CDR2 sequences are MDHEN and SYDVKM. CDR3 size: 15 residues. Trimming removed 3 bases from V and 0 bases from J, with 6 bases in between.